This entry is about one TCR beta chain. Its antigen remains undetermined. No much larger clone exists at a distance of one base, and base qualities are not known. Read against the paper, the sample's time point label means: technical triplicate 2. For unsorted PBMC libraries, 2 million PBMCs were used after storage in RNAlater at -80 degrees C until RNA extraction. Peripheral blood was subjected to Ficoll-Hypaque density gradient centrifugation to isolate PBMCs, which were then cryopreserved in liquid nitrogen. The record originates from a study of neurological immune-mediated disorders (dated by TCRdb to between 2019 and 2020). Broadly, across the study: Using UMI-based sequencing, the study compared peripheral blood TCR-beta repertoires from patients with HTLV-I-associated myelopathy (HAM/TSP), patients with multiple sclerosis, and healthy controls. The approximately 110 TCR-beta libraries included longitudinal samples, technical triplicates and paired sorted CD4+ and CD8+ T-cell subsets alongside PBMC samples. Technical triplicate libraries were sequenced so that the variability in frequency of each individual clone could be precisely calculated. The cohort comprised about 70 subjects: about 14 HAM/TSP patients, around 35 multiple sclerosis patients and 20 or so healthy controls. What the work shows at the level of the full study, not this receptor alone: TCR clonal expansion was highest in HAM/TSP patients and lowest in MS patients, with MS patients falling below even healthy controls. Expanded clones from different subjects shared no identical CDR3 amino acid sequences, which suggests that TCR-beta repertoires were private in all groups.

cDNA was synthesized by template-switch 5'RACE using a primer with a 10-nucleotide random unique molecular identifier that tagged each TCR transcript. Every sequencing run yielded over 180 million TCR-beta sequences covering 15-18 subjects. Total RNA was extracted with the RNeasy kit. The KAPA Real-time Library Amplification kit was used to amplify TCR-beta VDJ regions with primers targeting the TCR constant region and the 5'RACE anchor. Sample indexes and Illumina adaptors were added in a first PCR, and a second PCR then increased library yield. After purification with Ampure beads, the TCR product of roughly 650 bp was size-selected on a 2% E-gel SizeSelection system. Before pooling, library quality was assessed on a Bioanalyzer, concentration was determined with Qubit, and library quantification was performed with the Kapa Library Quantification kit. Libraries were sequenced paired-end 2 x 150 bp on an Illumina HiSeq 2500. To increase sequence diversity, roughly 24-31% phiX was spiked into each library pool. Regarding the original processing steps: The UMI-based MiGEC pipeline processed quality-filtered reads and removed over 85% of raw TCR sequences during error correction. VDJ genes were aligned to IMGT germline references, and clonotypes were defined by unique CDR3 amino acid sequence plus V-J genes. Clonal expansion, Shannon diversity and CDR3 relatedness were evaluated with VDJtools (CalcPairwiseDistances, ClusterSamples), while phylogenetic trees were built in CLCbio workbench. A clone was classed as expanded if it had 8 or more unique UMIs, a cutoff based on coefficient-of-variation modelling across technical triplicates. TCRdb's own reprocessing of the public reads used fastp at Q25 and MiXCR and kept productive beta chains. Rows are unified per CDR3 protein, each entry keeping the most common DNA and genes. The V and J calls here are based on TCRdb, not the publication. The sample has roughly 57,000 distinct CDR3 sequences on record, around 24% of them singletons. The ten largest clonotypes hold about 4.5% of the sample.

V and J are truncated by 8 bases and 0 bases respectively, leaving an intervening sequence of 6 bases. The CDR3 contains 12 residues, cysteine and phenylalanine counted. The read is trimmed to its CDR3 DNA, 36 bases read in frame from base 1. The germline V gene provides CDR1 SNHLY and CDR2 FYNNEI. The specimen sequenced was PBMCs. This clonotype originated in a man between 60 and 75 years old with HTLV-1-associated myelopathy (HAM/TSP). The sequence is built from TRBV2 and TRBJ2-3; the D gene assignment is ambiguous. The DNA sequence is as follows: TGTGCCAGCGCTTGGAGCACAGATACGCAGTATTTT. Protein translation: CASAWSTDTQYF.